The present TCR beta chain was sequenced within a study of blood T cell repertoires in COVID-19. Study overall: The origin of the acute and convalescent COVID-19 samples was the United States, Italy and Spain. PBMCs, B-cell-depleted T cells, or T cells were the source of the cDNA or gDNA that made up the material.

Per germline, CDR1 LNHDA and CDR2 SQIVND (reference sequence). V was shortened by 3 bases and J by 1 base, with 22 bases between the two germline ends. The CDR3 covers 19 residues. Per the study methods: How many nucleated cells were present was estimated from reference gene primer amplification. TCRdb's table, derived via immunoSEQ multiplex PCR, lists solely in-frame clones and lacks some. From that table come the V and J calls and clone size; the DNA was used to work out D and trimming. The sample includes around 90,000 clones, around four fifths of them seen just once. The rearrangement joins TRBV19 to TRBJ1-3, with D possibly TRBD1 on 5 matching bases. The clonotype was recovered from a woman aged 70 to 79 with active or convalescent COVID-19. The material sequenced was peripheral blood. The CDR3 DNA reads as TGTGCCAGTAGTATTCTCCTCGTCTCAGGGTTCCGATCTGGAAACACCATATATTTT. Amino acids: CASSILLVSGFRSGNTIYF.